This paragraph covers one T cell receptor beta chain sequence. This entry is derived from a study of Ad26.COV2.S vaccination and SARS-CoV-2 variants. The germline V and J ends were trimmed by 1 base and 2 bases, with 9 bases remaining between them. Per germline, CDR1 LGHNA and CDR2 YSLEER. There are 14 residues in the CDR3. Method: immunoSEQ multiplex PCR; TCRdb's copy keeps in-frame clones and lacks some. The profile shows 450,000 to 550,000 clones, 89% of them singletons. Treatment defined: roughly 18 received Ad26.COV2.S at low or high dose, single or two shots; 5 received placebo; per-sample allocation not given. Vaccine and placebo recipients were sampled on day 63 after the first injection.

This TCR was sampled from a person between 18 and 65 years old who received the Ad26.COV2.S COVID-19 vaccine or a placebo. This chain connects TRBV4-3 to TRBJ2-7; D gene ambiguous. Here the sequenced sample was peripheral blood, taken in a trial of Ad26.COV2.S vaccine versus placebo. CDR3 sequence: CASSQVYPAYEQYF. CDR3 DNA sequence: TGCGCCAGCAGCCAAGTTTATCCGGCCTACGAGCAGTACTTC.